This T cell receptor beta chain is drawn from a study of T cell responses to AZD1222 COVID-19 vaccine (dated by TCRdb to the early 2020s). Regarding the study in general: AZD1222 recipients given second doses at about 4 weeks or at about 12 weeks were pooled, since spike-specific TCR depth and breadth were not found to differ between the two schedules. Trial participants were enrolled by age into subgroups of 18-55, 56-69 and 70-plus years, and roughly 150, 30 and 60 TCR-sequenced participants, respectively, were included in these subgroups. A total of 233 trial participants underwent TCR sequencing, of whom approximately 210 received two doses of AZD1222 and approximately 25 received two doses of the MenACWY control vaccine. On the study overall, not on this receptor specifically: Conclusions about previously exposed vaccinees are limited because only a handful of AZD1222 recipients were SARS-CoV-2 seropositive at baseline. Most participants were white British and females outnumbered males, and the authors suggested that clonal diversity may have been underestimated. Reportedly, almost half of the unique spike-specific TCRs recognized epitopes lying outside the regions that are mutated in the B.1.351 and B.1.1.7 variants. Because no samples from the day 14 peak response were available, repertoires could be characterized only after the peak T cell response. Spike-specific TCR breadth and depth rose significantly after two AZD1222 doses compared with day 0 and with MenACWY recipients. CD4 TCRs associated with the vaccine covered the entire spike protein, and the dominant responses were in regions 160-218 and 743-854. In the small 56-69-year group, the increase in depth fell short of significance, most likely because of low power.

The CDR3 regions of human TCRbeta chains were subjected to immunosequencing. The paper's data handling went like this. TCRs in the repertoires were matched against a reference library of SARS-CoV-2-specific TCRs that had been generated with the MIRA antigen-specificity platform. Breadth meant the fraction of unique TCRs that were SARS-CoV-2-associated, whereas depth meant the fraction of total T cells that were SARS-CoV-2-associated. Each spike-specific TCR was assigned to its reactive spike region and to a CD4 or CD8 class using the MIRA data. Log10-transformed breadth and depth values were compared by one-way ANOVA with Sidak's multiple comparisons tests. Here the immuneACCESS table is served through TCRdb, limited to in-frame sequences with V and J called. Missing clones are a known gap in these copies; in checked studies unresolved V genes cover under half, and the rest lacks a known reason. The D gene and trimming were derived from the DNA, and the V and J assignments and clone size from that table. The table for this sample lists approximately 180,000 clones; 90% of them were counted only once. Clones ranked in the top ten supply approximately 3% of the sample.

With regard to this clone: The antigen this receptor binds is unknown. Base qualities are not provided; no much larger clone lies one nucleotide away.

The germline V gene encodes CDR1 LNHDA and CDR2 SQIVND (reference sequence). Relative to germline, V is missing 5 bases and J is missing 7 bases, with 10 bases of the junction outside any gene match. Counted from cysteine to phenylalanine, this CDR3 has 16 amino acids. Only the CDR3 DNA stays, 48 bases, in frame from base 1. The label giving this sample's time point can be read as: baseline before first vaccination. Samples from vaccinated people were obtained from the UK trials COV001 and COV002, which included a single-blind randomized controlled phase 2/3 trial of AZD1222 (ChAdOx1 nCoV-19) in healthy adults. Trial participant PBMC samples were collected at day 0 and day 28 after the second dose for TCRbeta chain sequencing.

This sample comprised peripheral blood, obtained on day 0 of AZD1222 vaccination. The origin of this receptor is an adult in good health. The chain joins TRBV19 to TRBJ2-5, with 13 bases matching TRBD2. The CDR3 has the sequence CASSVGLAGNWGTQYF. The DNA is as follows: TGTGCCAGTAGTGTGGGACTAGCGGGGAATTGGGGGACCCAGTACTTC.